Shown below are 3 T cell receptor beta chains from a single sample sequenced in a study of patients and donors after allogeneic stem cell transplantation. In TCRdb, the RT-PCR reads were re-called with MiXCR into one record per CDR3 protein. The data contain about 2,300 distinct CDR3 sequences, under 20% of them seen just once; the ten biggest clones take up around 12%. Material for sequencing was blood, either unsorted or a sorted T cell fraction (not recorded which). The receptor set was obtained from a human donor who was either an allogeneic HSCT recipient or a stem cell or donor lymphocyte infusion donor (not recorded which). It is not recorded whose cells these are; they may come from a transplant donor.

This clonotype was detected a few times. The chain joins TRBV30 to TRBJ2-7, with 8 positions matching TRBD2. This CDR3 contains 14 residues. CDR1 is GTSNPN and CDR2 is SVGIG in the germline V gene (reference sequence). J was trimmed by 5 bases and V by 4 bases; bases with no gene match: 10. The CDR3 DNA is TGTGCCTGGAACCTCGGGGGGGTATCCCACGAGCAGTACTTC. It codes for CAWNLGGVSHEQYF.

This clonotype qualifies as large (0.1 to 1%). The chain employs TRBV5-6 and TRBJ2-7; 8 bases map to TRBD1. CDR3 length: 12 amino acids. Looked up from germline, CDR1 is SGHDT and CDR2 is YYEEEE. The junction had 3 bases not matched to a gene; V was cut back by 5 bases and J by 5 bases. CDR3 sequence (DNA): TGTGCCAGCAGTTGGGACAGGAACGAGCAGTACTTC. This encodes CASSWDRNEQYF.

As DNA, the CDR3 is TGTGCCAGCAGTGAAAGGGGCGGTAGCTCTGGGGCCAACGTCCTGACTTTC. Its protein product is CASSERGGSSGANVLTF. The V call is TRBV6-1, the J call TRBJ2-6; possible D gene TRBD1, 5 bases. The CDR3 loop spans 17 amino acids. The V end lost 2 bases, the J end lost 0 bases, and 11 bases lay between the germline ends. Looked up from germline, CDR1 is MNHNS and CDR2 is SASEGT.